Shown below are 24 T cell receptor beta chains from a single sample sequenced in a study of OX40 agonist ivuxolimab in advanced cancers. Sequencing was performed with immunoSEQ multiplex PCR; in TCRdb, only in-frame clones are kept and a portion is missing. Here the sample spans 46,000 or so clones, about 88% being singletons. The sample here was CD4+ or CD8+ T cells sorted from blood, taken in a trial of the OX40 agonist ivuxolimab. The receptors were gathered from an adult with an advanced solid tumor such as melanoma, head and neck, liver or kidney cancer.

The V and J genes are TRBV15 and TRBJ2-7; D may be TRBD1 (6 bases). V gave up 5 bases and J gave up 5 bases, with 10 bases separating them. Germline CDR1 reads LNHNV; CDR2 reads YYDKDF (reference sequence). This CDR3 spans 12 amino acids. CDR3 protein: CATSEQGHEQYF. The CDR3 DNA sequence: TGTGCCACCAGCGAACAGGGACACGAGCAGTACTTC.

Regarding this clone: Other DNA variants within this sample encode the same CDR3. The chain carries TRBV5-1 and TRBJ2-7, with 11 bases lining up with TRBD1. Germline V gene data show CDR1 as SGHRS and CDR2 as YFSETQ. The trim removed 4 bases at V and 2 bases at J, leaving 2 bases unmatched. This CDR3 comprises 14 residues. Here the CDR3 reads CASSPGQGAYEQYF. The DNA of the CDR3 is TGCGCCAGCAGCCCGGGACAGGGGGCCTACGAGCAGTACTTC.

The chain carries TRBV7-9 and TRBJ2-5; D possibly corresponds to TRBD2 (6 bases). In germline, CDR1 is SEHNR, CDR2 FQNEAQ (reference sequence). Trimming removed 5 bases at V and 4 bases at J, with 20 bases between. The CDR3 totals 16 residues. The CDR3 reads CASSILSAGPGETQYF. The DNA for the CDR3 is TGTGCCAGCAGCATCCTCTCGGCGGGGCCAGGAGAGACCCAGTACTTC.

The J gene is TRBJ2-2, the V gene TRBV7-9; D is unclear. Germline V gene data show CDR1 as SEHNR and CDR2 as FQNEAQ (reference sequence). The CDR3 is made up of 12 amino acids. Trimming pared 11 bases from V and 4 bases from J, leaving 11 bases between. The CDR3 sequence is CAAGLPTGELFF. The CDR3 DNA follows: TGTGCCGCCGGGCTCCCCACCGGGGAGCTGTTTTTT.

This sequence joins TRBV5-6 and TRBJ1-1, with a weak D call TRBD1 (6 bases). V lost 3 bases to trimming and J lost 3 bases, with 15 bases between them. Per the germline V gene, CDR1 is SGHDT and CDR2 is YYEEEE. This CDR3 spans 15 amino acids. As DNA, the CDR3 is TGTGCCAGCAGCTCCGTATGGGGGCCGGACACTGAAGCTTTCTTT. Protein: CASSSVWGPDTEAFF.

The rearrangement uses TRBV13 and TRBJ1-1; 11 nucleotides line up with TRBD1. The CDR3 is 16 residues long. Per germline, CDR1 PRHDT and CDR2 FYEKMQ (reference sequence). J lost 5 bases, V lost 3 bases, and 8 bases had no gene match. The CDR3 sequence is CASSLGTGGMETEAFF. CDR3 DNA sequence: TGTGCCAGCAGCTTGGGGACAGGGGGAATGGAGACTGAAGCTTTCTTT.

This chain uses TRBV5-6 with TRBJ1-1, with D possibly matching TRBD1 (5 bases). The CDR3 length is 17 residues. The V end was cut by 1 base, the J end by 0 bases, with 16 bases between. Per the germline V gene, CDR1 is SGHDT and CDR2 is YYEEEE. As DNA, the CDR3 is TGTGCCAGCAGCTTGAAGGTGGCAGGGTGGATGAACACTGAAGCTTTCTTT. Amino acid sequence: CASSLKVAGWMNTEAFF.

The chain joins TRBV6-5 to TRBJ2-7, with TRBD1 matching over 8 bases. This CDR3 comprises 14 residues. With 10 bases clipped from V and 2 bases from J, the junction kept 10 bases outside the gene matches. Germline V CDR1 and CDR2: MNHEY, SVGAGI. The CDR3 DNA reads as TGTGCCACATCCTGGGACAGGAGCCCCTACGAGCAGTACTTC. The encoded protein is CATSWDRSPYEQYF.

The V call is TRBV27, the J call TRBJ1-2; TRBD1 is a possible D gene (6 bases). The CDR3 length is 12 residues. Trimming took 6 bases from V and 5 from J, leaving 10 bases between them. Germline V CDR1 and CDR2: MNHEY, SMNVEV (reference sequence). CDR3 sequence reads: CASSQDRYGYTF. DNA of the CDR3: TGTGCCAGCAGCCAGGACAGATATGGCTACACCTTC.

The chain has TRBV5-1 and TRBJ2-1; D remains unclear. Germline loops: CDR1 SGHRS, CDR2 YFSETQ. The CDR3 sequence is 11 residues long. Trimming took 4 bases from V and 6 from J, leaving 5 bases between them. CDR3 DNA: TGCGCCAGCAGCCCTTCCAATGAGCAGTTCTTC. It is translated as CASSPSNEQFF. The full variable domain, with the rest looked up from reference TRBV5-1 and TRBJ2-1, is KAGVTQTPRYLIKTRGQQVTLSCSPISGHRSVSWYQQTPGQGLQFLFEYFSETQRNKGNFPGRFSGRQFSNSRSEMNVSTLELGDSALYLCASSPSNEQFFGPGTRLTVL.

The V gene is TRBV28, the J gene TRBJ2-5; 9 nucleotides match TRBD2. Germline lookup yields CDR1 MDHEN and CDR2 SYDVKM. CDR3 length: 14 residues. V lost 7 bases to trimming and J lost 2 bases; unmatched junction nucleotides: 5. CDR3 amino acids: CASKREAEQETQYF. CDR3 nucleotide sequence: TGTGCCAGCAAGCGGGAGGCGGAGCAAGAGACCCAGTACTTC.

V and J are TRBV19 and TRBJ1-2; D is possibly TRBD1 (6 bases). Germline V gene data show CDR1 as LNHDA and CDR2 as SQIVND (reference sequence). This CDR3 spans 15 amino acids. V shed 5 bases and J shed 2 bases, with 15 bases lying between them. CDR3 sequence (DNA): TGTGCCAGTAGTCGAATCCGGGACATAAACTATGGCTACACCTTC. Protein sequence: CASSRIRDINYGYTF.

The chain couples TRBV4-1 to TRBJ2-5; D gene ambiguous. The ends were cut back, 0 bases at V and 5 bases at J, with 13 bases in the middle. CDR1 MGHRA and CDR2 YSYEKL come from the germline V gene. The CDR3 runs to 15 residues. The CDR3 bases are TGCGCCAGCAGCCAAGAGCCCAGGCGGTTGGAGACCCAGTACTTC. Residues: CASSQEPRRLETQYF.

This clone came up a few times. This chain uses TRBV7-3 with TRBJ2-1; D possibly corresponds to TRBD2 (5 bases). V lost 2 bases to trimming and J lost 8 bases, with 16 bases between them. Germline CDR1 SGHTA, CDR2 FQGTGA. This CDR3 spans 15 amino acids. This CDR3 reads CASSLRADPADEQFF. The DNA for the CDR3 is TGTGCCAGCAGCTTACGAGCGGACCCCGCGGATGAGCAGTTCTTC.

CDR3 amino acids: CASSWGVRAEAFF. The CDR3 DNA sequence: TGTGCCAGCAGTTGGGGTGTGAGGGCTGAAGCTTTCTTT. J is TRBJ1-1 and V is TRBV6-5; D not certain. Germline values: CDR1 MNHEY, CDR2 SVGAGI. The CDR3 spans 13 residues. V was pared by 4 bases and J by 6 bases, with 12 bases between.

The chain combines TRBV4-1 with TRBJ1-1; D gene uncertain. Germline V gene sequence: CDR1 MGHRA, CDR2 YSYEKL. Trimming left V 2 bases short and J 6 bases short, with 10 bases between. This CDR3 has 13 residues. The CDR3 loop is CASSQPLGAEAFF. CDR3 nucleotide sequence: TGCGCCAGCAGCCAACCACTTGGAGCTGAAGCTTTCTTT.

A single count supports this clone. The chain couples TRBV6-4 to TRBJ2-3; D uncertain. Deletions cut 2 bases from V and 0 bases from J, with 3 bases between. The CDR3 runs 13 residues. CDR1 and CDR2 (germline): MRHNA, SNTAGT. As DNA, the CDR3 is TGTGCCAGCAGTGACGGTAGCACAGATACGCAGTATTTT. This encodes CASSDGSTDTQYF.

The gene calls are TRBV7-9 and TRBJ1-1; the D gene is possibly TRBD1 (5 bases). V lost 5 bases to trimming and J lost 1 base, with 17 bases between them. The CDR3 loop spans 16 amino acids. Germline V lookup: CDR1 SEHNR, CDR2 FQNEAQ (reference sequence). The CDR3 reads CASSPRDREKNTEAFF. For the CDR3, the DNA is TGTGCCAGCAGCCCCAGGGACCGAGAAAAGAACACTGAAGCTTTCTTT.

The chain couples TRBV28 to TRBJ1-3, with TRBD1 matching 7 bases. V shed 3 bases and J 2 bases; nucleotides not matched to a gene: 4. CDR3 length: 15 residues. CDR1 is MDHEN and CDR2 is SYDVKM in the germline V gene. DNA of the CDR3: TGTGCCAGCAGTTTTCAGGACAGGACTGGAAACACCATATATTTT. It is translated as CASSFQDRTGNTIYF.

V is TRBV9 and J is TRBJ2-3; 7 bases map to TRBD2. The V segment lost 0 bases and the J segment 2 bases; nucleotides outside the gene matches: 6. Germline CDR1 SGDLS, CDR2 YYNGEE. This CDR3 has 16 residues. The CDR3 nucleotides read TGTGCCAGCAGCGTAGACGGGGGGATCCCCACAGATACGCAGTATTTT. This gives the protein CASSVDGGIPTDTQYF. Together with reference TRBV9 and TRBJ2-3, the CDR3 gives the full variable domain: DSGVTQTPKHLITATGQRVTLRCSPRSGDLSVYWYQQSLDQGLQFLIQYYNGEERAKGNILERFSAQQFPDLHSELNLSSLELGDSALYFCASSVDGGIPTDTQYFGPGTRLTVL.

This sequence joins TRBV30 and TRBJ2-7, with 7 bases fitting TRBD2. The V gene's germline CDR1 is GTSNPN and CDR2 SVGIG (reference sequence). After removal of 3 bases from V and 5 bases from J, the junction contained 7 bases not matched to a gene. CDR3 length: 13 residues. CDR3 region: CAWSRGGPDEQYF. The CDR3 DNA is TGTGCCTGGAGCCGGGGAGGGCCGGACGAGCAGTACTTC.

This chain uses TRBV28 with TRBJ2-1; D might be TRBD1 (6 bases). Per the germline V gene, CDR1 is MDHEN and CDR2 is SYDVKM. V was trimmed by 6 bases and J by 9 bases, leaving 15 bases between them. The CDR3 is 13 amino acids. The CDR3, as DNA: TGTGCCAGCAGCCAACAGGGTCCCACTGAGCAGTTCTTC. This codes for CASSQQGPTEQFF. The variable domain in full, with the rest retrieved from reference TRBV28 and TRBJ2-1, is DVKVTQSSRYLVKRTGEKVFLECVQDMDHENMFWYRQDPGLGLRLIYFSYDVKMKEKGDIPEGYSVSREKKERFSLILESASTNQTSMYLCASSQQGPTEQFFGPGTRLTVL.

The chain joins TRBV29-1 to TRBJ1-2, with a tentative D call TRBD1 (6 bases). The CDR3 runs 11 residues. CDR1 SQVTM and CDR2 ANQGSEA come from the germline V gene. The V end was cut by 3 bases, the J end by 4 bases, with 6 bases between. CDR3 in amino acids: CSVDRGYGYTF. The CDR3 DNA follows: TGCAGCGTTGACAGGGGCTATGGCTACACCTTC.

This clone was found a few times. The chain carries TRBV9 and TRBJ1-2, with TRBD1 matching 7 bases. CDR1 and CDR2 (germline): SGDLS, YYNGEE. The CDR3 runs 14 residues. V was pared by 6 bases and J by 0 bases, with 5 bases of the junction left unmatched. As DNA, the CDR3 is TGTGCCAGCACCAGACAGGGTTCTAACTATGGCTACACCTTC. Its translation is CASTRQGSNYGYTF. Combining the CDR3 with reference TRBV9 and TRBJ1-2 gives the whole variable domain DSGVTQTPKHLITATGQRVTLRCSPRSGDLSVYWYQQSLDQGLQFLIQYYNGEERAKGNILERFSAQQFPDLHSELNLSSLELGDSALYFCASTRQGSNYGYTFGSGTRLTVV.